The 2 T cell receptor beta chains reported below all come from one sample, sequenced in a study of cytomegalovirus exposure and HLA in healthy donors. Sequencing used immunoSEQ multiplex PCR; TCRdb keeps in-frame clones, though not all of them. The sample lists tens of thousands of clones, about nine tenths occurring once. The sample comprised PBMCs. These receptors all come from a man younger than 45 in good health and CMV-seronegative.

This clone was seen just once. The chain has TRBV25-1 and TRBJ1-3, with D tentatively TRBD1 (5 bases). The V gene lost 7 bases and the J gene lost 8 bases, with 18 bases spanning the gap. Germline V gene data show CDR1 as MGHDK and CDR2 as SYGVNS. This CDR3 contains 14 residues. The CDR3 nucleotides are TGTGCCAGCACCACCCCAGGGTCCCACTACACCATATATTTT. It translates to CASTTPGSHYTIYF.

The V gene is TRBV2, the J gene TRBJ1-2, with D perhaps matching TRBD1 (6 bases). The CDR3 loop spans 14 amino acids. Trimming left V 6 bases short and J 2 bases short, with 13 bases between. Germline V gene lookup returns CDR1 SNHLY and CDR2 FYNNEI. For the CDR3, the DNA is TGTGCCAGCAGCGGGGGGCCGCTAAACTATGGCTACACCTTC. This translates into CASSGGPLNYGYTF.